The clone carrying this T cell receptor (beta chain) was observed a handful of times. Its antigen is currently unknown. This record belongs to a study of vaccination and CD4 T cells after COVID-19. The wider study: The authors gave control cultures a CEFX pool, an HIV-1 Nef pool, or no peptide.

Treatment defined: approximately nine-day PBMC culture with coronavirus spike peptide pools or control peptides (ViraFEST assay). Samples of CD4+ T cells were obtained from the unexposed donor before the COVID-19 pandemic (2011-2018). Sequencing of the DNA from cultured CD4+ T cells was carried out with the Oncomine TCR Beta short-read assay. Scientists extracted genomic DNA from CD4+ T cells grown in culture. TCRdb recomputed calls from the PCR reads with MiXCR, one row per CDR3 protein. The repertoire holds over 7,500 distinct CDR3 sequences, with about 39% as singletons. Germline-derived CDR1 and CDR2 are MNHEY and SVGAGI. This CDR3 spans 20 amino acids. Trimming removed 4 bases from V and 2 bases from J, with 24 bases in between.

The sequencing input was CD4+ T cells from blood, cultured in vitro. This receptor was taken from a human donor in good health. V gene TRBV6-5 combines with J gene TRBJ2-6, with D tentatively TRBD2 (7 bases). The CDR3 region is CASSFPSERAGATGANVLTF. CDR3 nucleotide sequence: TGTGCCAGCAGTTTCCCCTCGGAACGGGCGGGGGCAACTGGGGCCAACGTCCTGACTTTC.